These 6 T cell receptor beta chains originate from one sample sequenced in a study of blood T cells in healthy people across ages. Primers used in a second PCR of roughly 6 to 11 cycles were a sample-barcoded 5' primer and a J-beta primer mix. Via MiXCR, TCRdb re-called the 5' RACE reads, giving one row per CDR3 protein. The repertoire holds fewer than 1,200,000 distinct CDR3 sequences, with around 25% as singletons. The same sample was also used in a study of T cells of mothers and their children.

Specimen: blood. The receptors shown here come from a girl aged 2 to 10 in good health.

The chain uses TRBV20-1 and TRBJ2-5; D uncertain. The DNA end lines up better with TRBJ2-1; the J call may be wrong. CDR3 length equals 9 residues. Germline CDR1 DFQATT, CDR2 SNEGSKA (reference sequence). The CDR3 here is CSATKEQFF. Written as DNA, the CDR3 is TGCAGTGCTACCAAAGAGCAGTTCTTC.

The count of this clonotype is one. The genes are TRBV4-1 and TRBJ2-1; D uncertain. V gave up 3 bases and J gave up 9 bases, with 18 bases separating them. Germline-derived CDR1 and CDR2 are MGHRA and YSYEKL. CDR3 length equals 15 residues. The CDR3 bases are TGCGCCAGCAGCCAGGGTAATGTCCTAGATGTTGAGCAGTTCTTC. This gives the protein CASSQGNVLDVEQFF.

V gene TRBV7-9 combines with J gene TRBJ2-4, with TRBD2 matching 11 bases. The V and J ends lost 1 base and 8 bases, in that order; junction bases with no gene match: 7. CDR1 SEHNR and CDR2 FQNEAQ come from the germline V gene (reference sequence). The length of the CDR3 is 16 residues. CDR3 protein: CASSLVTSGSLDIQYF. The CDR3 coding sequence is TGTGCCAGCAGCTTAGTCACTAGCGGGAGTCTGGACATTCAGTACTTC.

V usage is TRBV5-1 and J usage is TRBJ2-3; D might be TRBD1 (5 bases). V lost 2 bases and J lost 5, with 9 bases in between. The CDR3 length is 13 residues. Germline-derived CDR1 and CDR2 are SGHRS and YFSETQ. CDR3 sequence reads: CASSLQAGDTQYF. In DNA form, the CDR3 reads TGCGCCAGCAGCTTACAGGCCGGAGATACGCAGTATTTT.

This clonotype was observed a few times. This chain links TRBV9 with TRBJ2-5; D is possibly TRBD2 (5 bases). The J call may be in error: the DNA end matches TRBJ2-7 better. Germline loops: CDR1 SGDLS, CDR2 YYNGEE. CDR3 length equals 13 residues. The CDR3 reads CASSAGSGYEQYF. CDR3 bases: TGTGCCAGCAGCGCCGGCAGCGGCTACGAGCAGTACTTC.

This clonotype was seen a handful of times. V and J are TRBV20-1 and TRBJ2-7, with a possible D match to TRBD2 (5 bases). Trimming shortened V by 4 bases and J by 1 base, and 14 bases separated the two germline ends. The CDR3 extends over 14 amino acids. Germline CDR1 and CDR2: DFQATT and SNEGSKA (reference sequence). CDR3 sequence: CSAIHRGLSYEQYF. The CDR3 nucleotides read TGCAGTGCTATCCACCGGGGTCTTTCCTACGAGCAGTACTTC.